The 13 T cell receptor beta chains listed next were all sequenced from one sample in a study of blood T cell repertoires in COVID-19. Libraries were prepared by immunoSEQ multiplex PCR; TCRdb keeps only in-frame clonotypes and omits some of them. The table lists some 19,000 clones, 70% to 85% of them singletons. The sequencing input was peripheral blood. These receptors were taken from a man aged 65-85 years with COVID-19, enrolled during active disease.

The CDR3 here is CASSLHYLTGSNQPQHF. The CDR3 coding sequence is TGCGCCAGCAGCCTGCACTACCTGACGGGGAGCAATCAGCCCCAGCATTTT. The rearrangement links TRBV4-1 to TRBJ1-5, with D uncertain. V was trimmed by 4 bases and J by 1 base, leaving 17 bases between them. The CDR3 runs 17 residues. Germline lookup yields CDR1 MGHRA and CDR2 YSYEKL.

CDR3 bases: TGTGCCAGCAGCCAAGAATCAGGGGGTAGCTCCTACGAGCAGTACTTC. This encodes CASSQESGGSSYEQYF. The rearrangement links TRBV4-2 to TRBJ2-7; 7 bases are shared with TRBD1. This CDR3 has 16 amino acids. V dropped 0 bases and J dropped 0; count of bases not matched to a gene: 5. Germline CDR1 is LGHNA and CDR2 is YNFKEQ.

The genes are TRBV11-2 and TRBJ2-5; 10 nucleotides match TRBD2. The V segment lost 1 base and the J segment 0 bases; nucleotides outside the gene matches: 11. Germline assignment: CDR1 SGHAT and CDR2 FQNNGV. The CDR3 covers 19 residues. CDR3 region: CASSLGRTGLAFYQETQYF. CDR3 DNA sequence: TGTGCCAGCAGCTTAGGGCGGACGGGACTAGCGTTTTACCAAGAGACCCAGTACTTC. The full variable domain, with the rest looked up from reference TRBV11-2 and TRBJ2-5, is EAGVAQSPRYKIIEKRQSVAFWCNPISGHATLYWYQQILGQGPKLLIQFQNNGVVDDSQLPKDRFSAERLKGVDSTLKIQPAKLEDSAVYLCASSLGRTGLAFYQETQYFGPGTRLLVL.

The rearrangement links TRBV4-3 to TRBJ1-4, with D perhaps TRBD1 (5 bases). This CDR3 region has 15 residues. V was pared by 0 bases and J by 7 bases, with 12 bases between. Per the germline V gene, CDR1 is LGHNA and CDR2 is YSLEER. CDR3 DNA: TGCGCCAGCAGCCAAGAATGGGGTACAGGTGAAAAACTGTTTTTT. It specifies CASSQEWGTGEKLFF.

The rearrangement joins TRBV21-1 to TRBJ1-4; whether TRBD1, the table's D call, matches the DNA was not checked. TRBV21-1 is recorded as a pseudogene. The CDR3 loop spans 17 amino acids. CDR3 sequence (DNA): TGTGCCAGCAGCAAGGGGGACATCTTATCAACTAATGAAAAACTGTTTTTT. Translating gives CASSKGDILSTNEKLFF.

The rearrangement links TRBV7-8 to TRBJ2-7; the D gene is possibly TRBD2 (5 bases). The V and J ends lost 2 bases and 8 bases respectively, with 16 bases between them. The CDR3 consists of 14 residues. Germline CDR1 SGHVS, CDR2 FQNEAQ. Written as DNA, the CDR3 is TGTGCCAGCAGCTTATATCCGGGATCGAAAAAGCAGTACTTC. Its protein is CASSLYPGSKKQYF.

The chain recombines TRBV28 with TRBJ1-5; D unclear. Between the trimmed V and J ends, which lost 7 bases and 0 bases, there was a span of 16 bases. The germline V gene encodes CDR1 MDHEN and CDR2 SYDVKM. The CDR3 totals 16 residues. The CDR3 loop reads CASTTVTRDSNQPQHF. In DNA form, the CDR3 reads TGTGCCAGCACAACAGTTACGCGGGATAGCAATCAGCCCCAGCATTTT.

This sequence joins TRBV7-3 and TRBJ2-5, with 13 nucleotides matching TRBD2. Germline loops: CDR1 SGHTA, CDR2 FQGTGA. The ends lost 1 base at V and 5 bases at J; junction bases unmatched: 4. The CDR3 runs to 16 residues. In nucleotides, the CDR3 is TGTGCCAGCAGCTTAATCGGGACTAGCGGGGTTGAGACCCAGTACTTC. Translating gives CASSLIGTSGVETQYF.

This clone appeared once. The rearrangement links TRBV6-6 to TRBJ1-6; TRBD1 might be the D (5 bases). Between the trimmed V and J ends, which lost 5 bases and 0 bases, there was a span of 14 bases. Germline V gene data show CDR1 as MNHNY and CDR2 as SVGAGI (reference sequence). CDR3 size: 17 residues. CDR3 loop: CASSQQDAGSYNSPLHF. The CDR3 region has the DNA TGTGCCAGCAGTCAACAGGATGCCGGCTCCTATAATTCACCCCTCCACTTT.

This clone was seen only a few times. This chain connects TRBV19 to TRBJ1-5; D unresolved. V was trimmed by 7 bases and J by 0 bases, leaving 13 bases between them. The CDR3 totals 15 residues. Per the germline V gene, CDR1 is LNHDA and CDR2 is SQIVND (reference sequence). The CDR3 spells CASKSPGYSNQPQHF. The DNA for the CDR3 is TGTGCCAGTAAGTCCCCGGGGTATAGCAATCAGCCCCAGCATTTT. Looking up the rest from reference TRBV19 and TRBJ1-5 gives the full variable domain: DGGITQSPKYLFRKEGQNVTLSCEQNLNHDAMYWYRQDPGQGLRLIYYSQIVNDFQKGDIAEGYSVSREKKESFPLTVTSAQKNPTAFYLCASKSPGYSNQPQHFGDGTRLSIL.

The chain links TRBV6-1 to TRBJ2-7, with 9 bases fitting TRBD1. Germline V lookup: CDR1 MNHNS, CDR2 SASEGT. With V trimmed by 4 bases and J by 5 bases, 12 bases remained unmatched. This CDR3 region has 16 residues. CDR3 coding DNA: TGTGCCAGCAGTGGGCTAGACAGGGGGTACCCTAACGAGCAGTACTTC. Its translation: CASSGLDRGYPNEQYF.

V and J are TRBV5-1 and TRBJ1-3; possibly TRBD1 for D (5 bases). The CDR3 has 15 amino acids. The V gene lost 4 bases and the J gene lost 0 bases, with 11 bases spanning the gap. Germline CDR1 is SGHRS and CDR2 is YFSETQ. CDR3 nucleotides: TGCGCCAGCAGCCTAGACAGTCACTCTGGAAACACCATATATTTT. Translating it yields CASSLDSHSGNTIYF. The full variable domain, completed using reference TRBV5-1 and TRBJ1-3, is KAGVTQTPRYLIKTRGQQVTLSCSPISGHRSVSWYQQTPGQGLQFLFEYFSETQRNKGNFPGRFSGRQFSNSRSEMNVSTLELGDSALYLCASSLDSHSGNTIYFGEGSWLTVV.

This clone occurred once. This rearrangement joins TRBV10-3 to TRBJ2-7; 12 nucleotides line up with TRBD2. V lost 4 bases, J lost 5 bases, and 3 bases stayed unmatched. This CDR3 is 14 amino acids long. Germline-derived CDR1 and CDR2 are ENHRY and SYGVKD. In DNA, the CDR3 is TGTGCCATCAGTGCGACTAGCGGGAGCCACGAGCAGTACTTC. Protein sequence: CAISATSGSHEQYF.